This passage covers 15 T cell receptor beta chains from one sample sequenced in a study of blood T cell repertoires in COVID-19. Data came from immunoSEQ multiplex PCR; TCRdb stores just in-frame clones and leaves some out. The data contain over 70,000 clones, about 90% of them seen just once; the ten biggest clones take up roughly 7%. Sequenced input: peripheral blood. The receptors were gathered from a man between 18 and 29 years old with COVID-19, enrolled during active disease.

The V and J genes are TRBV13 and TRBJ2-1; D uncertain. CDR3 size: 12 residues. With 4 bases removed from V and 7 bases from J, the gap between germline ends came to 8 bases. The V gene's germline CDR1 is PRHDT and CDR2 FYEKMQ (reference sequence). CDR3 region: CASSSGSNEQFF. In nucleotides, the CDR3 is TGTGCCAGCAGCTCCGGTTCGAATGAGCAGTTCTTC.

CDR3 nucleotides: TGTGCCAGCAGCCCACCCCCTAGCGGATACAATGAGCAGTTCTTC. It is translated as CASSPPPSGYNEQFF. The chain couples TRBV28 to TRBJ2-1; 7 bases map to TRBD2. This CDR3 region has 15 residues. Germline CDR1 reads MDHEN; CDR2 reads SYDVKM. V shed 6 bases, J shed 4 bases, and the junction held 9 bases outside the gene matches. The complete variable domain, with remaining parts taken from reference TRBV28 and TRBJ2-1, reads DVKVTQSSRYLVKRTGEKVFLECVQDMDHENMFWYRQDPGLGLRLIYFSYDVKMKEKGDIPEGYSVSREKKERFSLILESASTNQTSMYLCASSPPPSGYNEQFFGPGTRLTVL.

The chain is built from TRBV5-6 and TRBJ1-6, with D uncertain. CDR3 length: 16 residues. Germline-derived CDR1 and CDR2 are SGHDT and YYEEEE. V lost 5 bases to trimming and J lost 0 bases, with 12 bases between them. For the CDR3, the DNA is TGTGCCAGCAGTCTGGTCGGGAGCTCCTATAATTCACCCCTCCACTTT. This translates into CASSLVGSSYNSPLHF.

The J gene is TRBJ2-7, the V gene TRBV25-1, with TRBD1 matching 7 bases. Looked up from germline, CDR1 is MGHDK and CDR2 is SYGVNS. Unmatched junction bases numbered 5, after V lost 6 bases and J lost 0 bases. This CDR3 is built from 14 residues. In DNA, the CDR3 is TGTGCCAGCAGGAAGGGGGCAGGCTCCTACGAGCAGTACTTC. Residues: CASRKGAGSYEQYF.

The V and J genes are TRBV5-5 and TRBJ2-5; D possibly corresponds to TRBD1 (6 bases). V was trimmed by 0 bases and J by 4 bases, leaving 13 bases between them. The CDR3 contains 15 residues. Germline CDR1 and CDR2: SGHKS and YYEKEE (reference sequence). This CDR3 reads CASSLVPQGPETQYF. CDR3 DNA sequence: TGTGCCAGCAGCTTGGTCCCACAGGGCCCAGAGACCCAGTACTTC.

This clone turned up a few times. The chain combines TRBV29-1 with TRBJ2-4, with 8 positions matching TRBD1. Trimming took 0 bases from V and 8 from J; bases not matched to a gene: 6. CDR3 length: 14 residues. Per germline, CDR1 SQVTM and CDR2 ANQGSEA. The CDR3 reads CSVEDPPGGHIQYF. CDR3 nucleotides: TGCAGCGTTGAAGATCCCCCAGGGGGCCACATTCAGTACTTC. The full variable domain, in which reference TRBV29-1 and TRBJ2-4 provide the parts outside the CDR3, is SAVISQKPSRDICQRGTSLTIQCQVDSQVTMMFWYRQQPGQSLTLIATANQGSEATYESGFVIDKFPISRPNLTFSTLTVSNMSPEDSSIYLCSVEDPPGGHIQYFGAGTRLSVL.

The genes are TRBV5-1 and TRBJ2-6; 7 positions agree with TRBD2. The length of the CDR3 is 18 residues. Germline assignment: CDR1 SGHRS and CDR2 YFSETQ. The V and J ends lost 2 bases and 0 bases, in that order; junction bases with no gene match: 8. CDR3: CASSFSSGGYSGANVLTF. The CDR3 bases are TGCGCCAGCAGCTTTTCTAGCGGCGGGTACTCTGGGGCCAACGTCCTGACTTTC. Full variable domain (remainder filled in from reference TRBV5-1 and TRBJ2-6): KAGVTQTPRYLIKTRGQQVTLSCSPISGHRSVSWYQQTPGQGLQFLFEYFSETQRNKGNFPGRFSGRQFSNSRSEMNVSTLELGDSALYLCASSFSSGGYSGANVLTFGAGSRLTVL.

By frequency in the sample, this clone is medium-sized. The rearrangement uses TRBV3-1 (or the pseudogene TRBV3-2) and TRBJ2-1, with TRBD1 identical over 11 bases. V gave up 3 bases and J gave up 5 bases; unmatched junction bases: 6. The CDR3 loop spans 16 amino acids. The germline V gene encodes CDR1 LGHDT and CDR2 YNNKEL (reference sequence). CDR3 region: CASSHRGQGAHNEQFF. The CDR3 DNA sequence: TGTGCCAGCAGCCACCGAGGACAGGGGGCCCACAATGAGCAGTTCTTC.

V usage is TRBV9 and J usage is TRBJ2-7; TRBD1 matches 7 bases. Germline CDR1 and CDR2: SGDLS and YYNGEE. The CDR3 extends over 12 amino acids. Trimming cost V 5 bases and J 3 bases; bases outside gene matches: 2. The CDR3 here is CASSPGGYEQYF. In nucleotides, the CDR3 is TGTGCCAGCAGTCCAGGGGGCTACGAGCAGTACTTC.

The V and J genes are TRBV9 and TRBJ2-3; 11 bases match TRBD2. Germline assignment: CDR1 SGDLS and CDR2 YYNGEE. The V gene end was trimmed by 4 bases and the J gene end by 3 bases; junction bases not matched to a gene: 7. The CDR3 has 16 residues. The CDR3 DNA follows: TGTGCCAGCAGCTCCCGACTAGCGGGAAAGACAGATACGCAGTATTTT. Its translation: CASSSRLAGKTDTQYF.

This clone was observed a few times. One end of the junction does not line up with germline, which may come from a read error. The J gene is TRBJ1-4, the V gene TRBV29-1, with D perhaps matching TRBD1 (5 bases). Germline values: CDR1 SQVTM, CDR2 ANQGSEA. The CDR3 length is 12 residues. The CDR3 is CSVVLTDEKLLF. CDR3 nucleotides: TGCAGCGTTGTATTGACAGATGAAAAACTGCTTTTT.

V usage is TRBV11-2 and J usage is TRBJ2-7; D is undetermined. With 8 bases removed from V and 2 bases from J, the gap between germline ends came to 13 bases. This CDR3 contains 13 residues. CDR1 is SGHAT, CDR2 FQNNGV, per germline. The CDR3 DNA reads TGTGCCAGCGAGTCTGCCCCACCCTACGAGCAGTACTTC. Protein sequence: CASESAPPYEQYF.

The V gene is TRBV28, the J gene TRBJ2-5; D call uncertain. The CDR3 has 12 residues. Trimming took off 11 bases at V and 5 bases at J, with 15 bases between the two ends. CDR1 MDHEN and CDR2 SYDVKM come from the germline V gene. The DNA for the CDR3 is TGTGCCGCCGGAGAAGTCCGGGAGACCCAGTACTTC. It translates to CAAGEVRETQYF. Full variable domain (missing parts from reference TRBV28 and TRBJ2-5): DVKVTQSSRYLVKRTGEKVFLECVQDMDHENMFWYRQDPGLGLRLIYFSYDVKMKEKGDIPEGYSVSREKKERFSLILESASTNQTSMYLCAAGEVRETQYFGPGTRLLVL.

V is TRBV7-9 and J is TRBJ2-3, with 12 bases that match TRBD2. The CDR3 consists of 16 residues. The germline gives CDR1 SEHNR, CDR2 FQNEAQ (reference sequence). Trimming removed 6 bases from V and 2 bases from J; junction bases left unmatched: 6. The CDR3 DNA reads TGTGCCAGCAGGTATAGGACTAGCGGGACCACAGATACGCAGTATTTT. This gives the protein CASRYRTSGTTDTQYF.

The chain has TRBV5-5 and TRBJ1-3, with 7 bases lining up with TRBD1. The CDR3 runs to 15 residues. From germline, CDR1 is SGHKS and CDR2 YYEKEE (reference sequence). V lost 0 bases to trimming and J lost 4 bases; unmatched junction nucleotides: 4. DNA of the CDR3: TGTGCCAGCAGCTTGGTCGGGACAGTGGGAAACACCATATATTTT. It yields the protein CASSLVGTVGNTIYF. Full variable domain (remainder filled in from reference TRBV5-5 and TRBJ1-3): DAGVTQSPTHLIKTRGQQVTLRCSPISGHKSVSWYQQVLGQGPQFIFQYYEKEERGRGNFPDRFSARQFPNYSSELNVNALLLGDSALYLCASSLVGTVGNTIYFGEGSWLTVV.